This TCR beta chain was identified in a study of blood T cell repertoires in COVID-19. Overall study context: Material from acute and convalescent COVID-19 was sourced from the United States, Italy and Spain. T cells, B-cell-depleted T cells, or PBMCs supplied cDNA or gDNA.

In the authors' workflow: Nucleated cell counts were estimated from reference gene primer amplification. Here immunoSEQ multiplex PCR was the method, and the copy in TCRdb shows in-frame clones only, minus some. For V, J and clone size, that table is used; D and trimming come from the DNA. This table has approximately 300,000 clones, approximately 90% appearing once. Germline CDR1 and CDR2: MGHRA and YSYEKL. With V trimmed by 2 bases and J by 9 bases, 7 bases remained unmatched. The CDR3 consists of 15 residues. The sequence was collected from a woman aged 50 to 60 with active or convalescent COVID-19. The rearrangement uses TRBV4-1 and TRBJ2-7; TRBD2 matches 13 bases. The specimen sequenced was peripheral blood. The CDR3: CASSQRLAGGSGQYF. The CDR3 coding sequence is TGCGCCAGCAGCCAAAGACTAGCGGGAGGATCGGGGCAGTACTTC.